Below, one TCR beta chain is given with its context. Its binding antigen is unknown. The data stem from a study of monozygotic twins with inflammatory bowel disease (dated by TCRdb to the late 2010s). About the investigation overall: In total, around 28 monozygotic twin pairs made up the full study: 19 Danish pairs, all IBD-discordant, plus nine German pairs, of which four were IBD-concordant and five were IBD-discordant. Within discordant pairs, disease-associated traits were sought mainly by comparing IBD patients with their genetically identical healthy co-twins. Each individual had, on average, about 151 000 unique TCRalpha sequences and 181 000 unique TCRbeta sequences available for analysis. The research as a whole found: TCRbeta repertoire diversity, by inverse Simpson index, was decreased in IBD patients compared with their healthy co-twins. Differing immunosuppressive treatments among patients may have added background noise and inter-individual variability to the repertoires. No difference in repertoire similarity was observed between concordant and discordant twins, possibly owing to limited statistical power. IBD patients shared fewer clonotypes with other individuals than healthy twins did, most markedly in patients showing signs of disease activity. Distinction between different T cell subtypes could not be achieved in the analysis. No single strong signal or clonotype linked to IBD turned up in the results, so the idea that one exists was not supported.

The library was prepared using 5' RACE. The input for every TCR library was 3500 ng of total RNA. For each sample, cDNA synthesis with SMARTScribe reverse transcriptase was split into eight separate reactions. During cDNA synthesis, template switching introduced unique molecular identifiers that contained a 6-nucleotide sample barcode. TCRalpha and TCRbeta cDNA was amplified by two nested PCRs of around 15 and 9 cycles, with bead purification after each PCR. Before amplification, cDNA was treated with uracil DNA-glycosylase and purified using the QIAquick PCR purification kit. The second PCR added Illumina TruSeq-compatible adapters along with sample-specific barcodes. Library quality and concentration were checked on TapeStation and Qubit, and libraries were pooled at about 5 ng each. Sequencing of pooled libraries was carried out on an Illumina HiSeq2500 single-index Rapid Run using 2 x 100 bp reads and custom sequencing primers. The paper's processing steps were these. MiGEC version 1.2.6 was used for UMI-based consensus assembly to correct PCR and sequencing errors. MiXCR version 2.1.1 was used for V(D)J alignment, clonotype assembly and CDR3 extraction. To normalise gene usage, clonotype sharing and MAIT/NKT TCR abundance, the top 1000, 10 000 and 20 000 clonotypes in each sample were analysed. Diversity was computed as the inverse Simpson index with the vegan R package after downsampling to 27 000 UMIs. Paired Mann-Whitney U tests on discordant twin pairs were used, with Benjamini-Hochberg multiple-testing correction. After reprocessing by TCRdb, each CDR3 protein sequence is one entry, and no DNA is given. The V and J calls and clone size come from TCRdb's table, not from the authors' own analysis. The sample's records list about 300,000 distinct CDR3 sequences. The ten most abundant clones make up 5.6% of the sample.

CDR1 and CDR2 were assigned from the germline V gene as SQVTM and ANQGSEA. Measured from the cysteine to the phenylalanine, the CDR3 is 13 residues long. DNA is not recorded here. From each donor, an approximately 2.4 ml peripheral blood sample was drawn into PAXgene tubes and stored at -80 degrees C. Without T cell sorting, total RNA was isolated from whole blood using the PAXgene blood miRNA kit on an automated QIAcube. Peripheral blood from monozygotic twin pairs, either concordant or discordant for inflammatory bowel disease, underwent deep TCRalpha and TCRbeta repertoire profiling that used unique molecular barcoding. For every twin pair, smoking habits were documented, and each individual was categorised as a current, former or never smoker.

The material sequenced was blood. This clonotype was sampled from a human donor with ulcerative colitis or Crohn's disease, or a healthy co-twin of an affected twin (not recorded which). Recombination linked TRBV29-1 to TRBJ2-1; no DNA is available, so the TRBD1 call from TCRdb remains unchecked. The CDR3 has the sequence CSGSTGMYNEQFF.